What follows is one TCR beta chain and its context. The antigen is not known. Using immunoSEQ multiplex PCR, the repertoire was profiled, and TCRdb retains in-frame clones only, with some absent. This sample carries about 180,000 clones, 88% of them seen once, and the ten largest clones take under 14%. Germline V gives CDR1 SGHNT, CDR2 YYREEE (reference sequence). The CDR3 loop spans 16 amino acids. V shed 0 bases and J shed 8 bases, with 15 bases lying between them. These data originate in a study of T cell responses to AZD1222 COVID-19 vaccine. Study-level findings and limits: AZD1222 recipients seropositive at baseline numbered only five or six. In a largely white British group with more females than males, clonal diversity was possibly underestimated.

The sample was peripheral blood, taken 28 days after the second AZD1222 dose. This chain uses TRBV5-4 with TRBJ1-6; a possible D gene is TRBD1 (5 bases). This sequence originates from an adult who received the AZD1222 COVID-19 vaccine. CDR3 in DNA: TGTGCCAGCAGCTTGGTGAGGGGTCAGGTCGATTCACCCCTCCACTTT. Amino acid sequence: CASSLVRGQVDSPLHF.